What follows are 11 T cell receptor beta chains derived from one specimen sequenced in a study of cytomegalovirus exposure and HLA in healthy donors. Assay: immunoSEQ multiplex PCR; the TCRdb copy retains only in-frame clones and omits some. The data contain fewer than 75,000 clones, 94% of them seen just once; the ten biggest clones take up about 1.9%. The specimen was PBMCs. The source of these receptors is a woman younger than 35 in good health and CMV-seropositive.

This clone was counted once. The chain combines TRBV11-2 with TRBJ2-1; D is possibly TRBD2 (5 bases). The CDR3 loop spans 11 amino acids. Germline V gene sequence: CDR1 SGHAT, CDR2 FQNNGV. V was pared by 5 bases and J by 10 bases, with 9 bases between. CDR3 sequence reads: CASSRPGEQFF. In DNA form, the CDR3 reads TGTGCCAGCAGCCGTCCGGGGGAGCAGTTCTTC.

The CDR3 DNA follows: TGTGCCAGCAGCTCTTTACAGGGGTGGGCAGATACGCAGTATTTT. Translated, it gives CASSSLQGWADTQYF. The chain employs TRBV9 and TRBJ2-3; 7 bases fit TRBD1. The CDR3 sequence is 15 residues long. The V gene's germline CDR1 is SGDLS and CDR2 YYNGEE. The V segment lost 4 bases and the J segment 4 bases; nucleotides outside the gene matches: 9.

The chain links TRBV5-4 to TRBJ2-1, with 9 bases lining up with TRBD2. This CDR3 has 16 residues. Unmatched junction bases numbered 9, after V lost 0 bases and J lost 8 bases. CDR1 is SGHNT and CDR2 is YYREEE in the germline V gene (reference sequence). The CDR3: CASSLVGSGSSYEQFF. The CDR3 nucleotides are TGTGCCAGCAGCTTGGTGGGTAGCGGGAGTTCATATGAGCAGTTCTTC. The full variable domain, with the rest looked up from reference TRBV5-4 and TRBJ2-1, is ETGVTQSPTHLIKTRGQQVTLRCSSQSGHNTVSWYQQALGQGPQFIFQYYREEENGRGNFPPRFSGLQFPNYSSELNVNALELDDSALYLCASSLVGSGSSYEQFFGPGTRLTVL.

V usage is TRBV7-8 and J usage is TRBJ1-1, with D possibly matching TRBD1 (6 bases). From germline, CDR1 is SGHVS and CDR2 FQNEAQ. Trimming took 5 bases from V and 6 from J, leaving 13 bases between them. The CDR3 is made up of 13 amino acids. CDR3: CASSPQGQPEAFF. DNA of the CDR3: TGTGCCAGCAGCCCCCAGGGGCAGCCTGAAGCTTTCTTT.

The CDR3 DNA follows: TGTGCCAGCAGCTTAGGTCTAGCGGGCCAAGAGACCCAGTACTTC. It specifies CASSLGLAGQETQYF. The chain combines TRBV7-3 with TRBJ2-5, with 8 bases that match TRBD2. The ends lost 2 bases at V and 1 base at J; junction bases unmatched: 3. CDR3 length: 15 amino acids. Germline values: CDR1 SGHTA, CDR2 FQGTGA.

This clone was found once. The chain recombines TRBV11-1 with TRBJ1-1, with 7 bases that match TRBD1. With 4 bases clipped from V and 3 bases from J, the junction kept 5 bases outside the gene matches. Germline V gives CDR1 SGHAT, CDR2 FQDESV (reference sequence). This CDR3 contains 14 residues. As DNA, the CDR3 is TGTGCCAGCAGCTCCGCGACAGGGTACACTGAAGCTTTCTTT. Residues: CASSSATGYTEAFF.

This chain connects TRBV6-5 to TRBJ1-1; no reliable D call. From germline, CDR1 is MNHEY and CDR2 SVGAGI. The CDR3 is 14 amino acids. V lost 0 bases, J lost 4 bases, and 9 bases lay in between. This CDR3 is CASSYSAGGTEAFF. Here the CDR3 DNA reads TGTGCCAGCAGTTACTCGGCAGGAGGCACTGAAGCTTTCTTT.

V and J are TRBV7-9 and TRBJ2-7, with 7 bases lining up with TRBD1. The CDR3 contains 16 residues. Per germline, CDR1 SEHNR and CDR2 FQNEAQ (reference sequence). The V segment lost 5 bases and the J segment 0 bases; nucleotides outside the gene matches: 10. The CDR3 sequence is CASSQGTAPSSYEQYF. Here the CDR3 DNA reads TGTGCCAGCAGCCAGGGGACAGCTCCATCCTCCTACGAGCAGTACTTC.

V and J are TRBV29-1 and TRBJ1-2; 7 bases fit TRBD1. J gave up 10 bases and V 1 base, and 9 bases lay outside the gene matches. CDR1 and CDR2 (germline): SQVTM, ANQGSEA. CDR3 length: 13 amino acids. CDR3 amino acids: CSVEVSGQRHYTF. The CDR3 DNA sequence: TGCAGCGTTGAAGTTTCGGGACAGCGACACTACACCTTC.

The chain carries TRBV7-9 and TRBJ2-5; D might be TRBD1 (6 bases). This CDR3 region has 13 residues. V was clipped by 5 bases and J by 2 bases, with 9 bases between them. CDR1 is SEHNR, CDR2 FQNEAQ, per germline (reference sequence). The CDR3 DNA is TGTGCCAGCAGCCGCGGACAGCAAGAGACCCAGTACTTC. Protein product: CASSRGQQETQYF. Looking up the rest from reference TRBV7-9 and TRBJ2-5 gives the full variable domain: DTGVSQNPRHKITKRGQNVTFRCDPISEHNRLYWYRQTLGQGPEFLTYFQNEAQLEKSRLLSDRFSAERPKGSFSTLEIQRTEQGDSAMYLCASSRGQQETQYFGPGTRLLVL.

The CDR3 spells CSGDRGSEQFF. Written as DNA, the CDR3 is TGCAGCGGCGACAGGGGGAGCGAGCAGTTCTTC. The V and J genes are TRBV29-1 and TRBJ2-1; 9 bases fit TRBD1. CDR1 is SQVTM and CDR2 is ANQGSEA in the germline V gene. V was clipped by 7 bases and J by 10 bases; unmatched bases: 5. This CDR3 has 11 amino acids.